The 11 T cell receptor beta chains below were found in one sample sequenced in a study of shared clonotypes between healthy human individuals. Assay: immunoSEQ multiplex PCR; the TCRdb copy retains only in-frame clones and omits some. The table records roughly 2.5 million clones, around 90% of them present only once. Source material: naive CD4+ T cells sorted from blood. Regarding subset: CD45RA+ positively selected. The receptors originated from a man aged 18 to 30 in good health.

V gene TRBV18 combines with J gene TRBJ2-5; the D gene could be TRBD1 or TRBD2 (6 bases each). Deletions cut 4 bases from V and 5 bases from J, with 14 bases between. The CDR3 covers 14 residues. Germline values: CDR1 KGHSH, CDR2 LQKENI. CDR3 DNA: TGTGCCAGCTCACTGGTCGGGGGCCGTGAGACCCAGTACTTC. Protein product: CASSLVGGRETQYF. The variable domain in full, completed from reference TRBV18 and TRBJ2-5, reads NAGVMQNPRHLVRRRGQEARLRCSPMKGHSHVYWYRQLPEEGLKFMVYLQKENIIDESGMPKERFSAEFPKEGPSILRIQQVVRGDSAAYFCASSLVGGRETQYFGPGTRLLVL.

A remark on this clone: Other DNA sequences within the sample encode an identical CDR3. This chain joins TRBV7-2 and TRBJ2-3; D unclear. This CDR3 is built from 14 residues. Trimming pared 2 bases from V and 3 bases from J, leaving 9 bases between. Germline lookup yields CDR1 SGHTA and CDR2 FQGNSA. DNA for the CDR3: TGTGCCAGCAGCTTAAGACGGTCAACAGATACGCAGTATTTT. Amino acids: CASSLRRSTDTQYF.

V and J are TRBV28 and TRBJ1-1; tentatively, D is TRBD1 (6 bases). This CDR3 has 15 residues. Trimming cost V 5 bases and J 4 bases, with 17 bases left between them. Germline CDR1 MDHEN, CDR2 SYDVKM. The CDR3 sequence: CASSPTGLGGTEAFF. CDR3 nucleotide sequence: TGTGCCAGCAGTCCAACAGGGCTCGGGGGCACTGAAGCTTTCTTT.

The chain's CDR3 is CAWGQGARETQYF. CDR3 DNA: TGTGCCTGGGGACAGGGGGCGAGGGAGACCCAGTACTTC. The chain recombines TRBV30 with TRBJ2-5; TRBD1 matches 11 bases. The CDR3 loop spans 13 amino acids. V lost 5 bases to trimming and J lost 5 bases; unmatched junction nucleotides: 4. Germline CDR1 is GTSNPN and CDR2 is SVGIG (reference sequence).

The chain uses TRBV6-6 and TRBJ2-7; D might be TRBD2 (7 bases). Germline CDR1 and CDR2: MNHNY and SVGAGI (reference sequence). This CDR3 is built from 14 residues. V lost 7 bases to trimming and J lost 6 bases, with 19 bases between them. The chain's CDR3 is CASTIQGGVGEQYF. In DNA, the CDR3 is TGTGCCAGCACCATACAGGGAGGGGTTGGCGAGCAGTACTTC.

The rearrangement links TRBV5-4 to TRBJ1-2; 10 bases line up with TRBD1. The trim removed 2 bases at V and 2 bases at J, leaving 3 bases unmatched. This CDR3 contains 15 residues. Germline CDR1 SGHNT, CDR2 YYREEE (reference sequence). CDR3 amino acids: CASSFKGQGNYGYTF. The CDR3 DNA reads TGTGCCAGCAGCTTTAAGGGACAGGGGAACTATGGCTACACCTTC.

This chain uses TRBV30 with TRBJ1-5; 8 bases align to TRBD1. The CDR3 loop spans 16 amino acids. After removal of 3 bases from V and 0 bases from J, the junction contained 7 bases not matched to a gene. The V gene's germline CDR1 is GTSNPN and CDR2 SVGIG (reference sequence). CDR3 sequence (DNA): TGTGCCTGGAGCCCCCGACAGGGGACTAGCAATCAGCCCCAGCATTTT. This encodes CAWSPRQGTSNQPQHF.

The V and J genes are TRBV5-1 and TRBJ2-7, with 9 bases fitting TRBD1. With V trimmed by 0 bases and J by 7 bases, 11 bases remained unmatched. The CDR3 contains 16 residues. Germline-derived CDR1 and CDR2 are SGHRS and YFSETQ. For the CDR3, the DNA is TGCGCCAGCAGCTTGGGTACCGGGACAGGGAGCGGAGAGCAGTACTTC. Translation gives CASSLGTGTGSGEQYF.

In this sample, this clone turned up once. The chain's CDR3 is CASSLDPGRYGYTF. Here the CDR3 DNA reads TGTGCCAGCAGCTTAGACCCTGGACGATATGGCTACACCTTC. The V call is TRBV11-2, the J call TRBJ1-2; D is unclear. V was pared by 0 bases and J by 5 bases, with 10 bases between. Germline lookup yields CDR1 SGHAT and CDR2 FQNNGV. CDR3 length: 14 amino acids.

J is TRBJ1-1 and V is TRBV6-6, with D maybe TRBD1 (5 bases). The V end lost 6 bases, the J end lost 2 bases, and 13 bases lay between the germline ends. The CDR3 is 14 residues long. The germline V gene has CDR1 MNHNY and CDR2 SVGAGI (reference sequence). The CDR3 DNA follows: TGTGCCAGCAGGCAGGCAGGGACTAACACTGAAGCTTTCTTT. Encoded protein: CASRQAGTNTEAFF.

The chain recombines TRBV27 with TRBJ1-2; TRBD1 matches at 7 bases. The CDR3 runs 16 residues. Germline CDR1 MNHEY, CDR2 SMNVEV (reference sequence). Trimming took 8 bases from V and 6 from J; bases not matched to a gene: 18. As DNA, the CDR3 is TGTGCCAGCGGGCGGGACAGAGGAAGTAATACTGATGGCTACACCTTC. This translates into CASGRDRGSNTDGYTF.